This entry lists 24 T cell receptor beta chains sequenced from one sample in a study of cytomegalovirus exposure and HLA in healthy donors. The PCR made use of 60 Vbeta and 13 Jbeta primers. The assay was immunoSEQ multiplex PCR, and TCRdb's table has in-frame clones only and misses some. The repertoire holds more than 110,000 clones, 60% to 85% seen once, with under 7.5% in the top ten. Specimen: PBMCs. The receptors shown here come from a middle-aged man in good health and CMV-seropositive.

The CDR3 sequence: CASSIGTGAYQETQYF. In DNA form, the CDR3 reads TGTGCCAGTAGTATAGGGACAGGGGCCTACCAAGAGACCCAGTACTTC. The chain carries TRBV19 and TRBJ2-5; TRBD1 matches at 9 bases. The CDR3 is 16 amino acids. V gave up 1 base and J gave up 0 bases; unmatched junction bases: 3. Per germline, CDR1 LNHDA and CDR2 SQIVND (reference sequence).

V gene TRBV2 combines with J gene TRBJ2-7; TRBD1 might be the D (5 bases). The V gene's germline CDR1 is SNHLY and CDR2 FYNNEI. Trimming took off 2 bases at V and 7 bases at J, with 12 bases between the two ends. The CDR3 spans 13 residues. In DNA form, the CDR3 reads TGTGCCAGCAGTGAATGGGGCGGAGTAGAGCAGTACTTC. Protein sequence: CASSEWGGVEQYF.

The genes are TRBV5-1 and TRBJ1-4, with 7 bases matching TRBD1. CDR1 SGHRS and CDR2 YFSETQ come from the germline V gene. The CDR3 totals 17 residues. V was clipped by 4 bases and J by 8 bases; unmatched bases: 17. CDR3 protein: CASSLNGQAALGEKLFF. The CDR3 DNA is TGCGCCAGCAGCCTTAACGGACAGGCCGCCCTGGGGGAAAAACTGTTTTTT. Full variable domain (outside the CDR3, taken from reference TRBV5-1 and TRBJ1-4): KAGVTQTPRYLIKTRGQQVTLSCSPISGHRSVSWYQQTPGQGLQFLFEYFSETQRNKGNFPGRFSGRQFSNSRSEMNVSTLELGDSALYLCASSLNGQAALGEKLFFGSGTQLSVL.

The J gene is TRBJ1-4, the V gene TRBV7-9; D not resolved. The CDR3 is 14 residues long. Germline CDR1 is SEHNR and CDR2 is FQNEAQ (reference sequence). Trimming cost V 1 base and J 5 bases, with 8 bases left between them. The DNA of the CDR3 is TGTGCCAGCAGCTTAGGGACTGTGAATGAAAAACTGTTTTTT. It codes for CASSLGTVNEKLFF.

V usage is TRBV7-8 and J usage is TRBJ2-2; D gene ambiguous. Trimming took 2 bases from V and 4 from J, leaving 14 bases between them. Per germline, CDR1 SGHVS and CDR2 FQNEAQ. The CDR3 spans 16 residues. This CDR3 is CASSLLPPSSTGELFF. The CDR3 DNA is TGTGCCAGCAGCTTATTGCCTCCCTCGAGCACCGGGGAGCTGTTTTTT.

This clone has only a few counts. The chain employs TRBV5-1 and TRBJ2-4, with TRBD2 identical over 14 bases. J was trimmed by 0 bases and V by 0 bases; bases with no gene match: 2. CDR3 length equals 18 residues. Germline values: CDR1 SGHRS, CDR2 YFSETQ. The CDR3 loop is CASSLGLAGGLAKNIQYF. In DNA, the CDR3 is TGCGCCAGCAGCTTGGGACTAGCGGGGGGGCTAGCCAAAAACATTCAGTACTTC.

This clone has a single count. The V and J genes are TRBV27 and TRBJ2-7; 7 bases line up with TRBD2. Germline V gene lookup returns CDR1 MNHEY and CDR2 SMNVEV (reference sequence). The CDR3 totals 15 residues. The trim removed 5 bases at V and 2 bases at J, leaving 9 bases unmatched. The CDR3 coding sequence is TGTGCCAGCAGTCCTATAGCGGGTGAGGCCTACGAGCAGTACTTC. Encoded protein: CASSPIAGEAYEQYF.

The CDR3 reads CASSLDGQGFTGELFF. CDR3 bases: TGCGCCAGCAGCTTGGATGGACAAGGCTTCACCGGGGAGCTGTTTTTT. The V gene is TRBV5-1, the J gene TRBJ2-2; weak D call: TRBD1 (5 bases). Looked up from germline, CDR1 is SGHRS and CDR2 is YFSETQ. V lost 0 bases and J 4 bases, leaving 13 bases between the germline ends. The length of the CDR3 is 16 residues.

The gene calls are TRBV30 and TRBJ2-1; D may be TRBD1 (6 bases). Germline V gene lookup returns CDR1 GTSNPN and CDR2 SVGIG (reference sequence). This CDR3 spans 13 amino acids. Trimming cost V 2 bases and J 8 bases, with 13 bases left between them. CDR3 in amino acids: CAWSSQGVDEQFF. In DNA form, the CDR3 reads TGTGCCTGGAGTTCACAGGGAGTAGATGAGCAGTTCTTC. The complete variable domain, with remaining parts taken from reference TRBV30 and TRBJ2-1, reads SQTIHQWPATLVQPVGSPLSLECTVEGTSNPNLYWYRQAAGRGLQLLFYSVGIGQISSEVPQNLSASRPQDRQFILSSKKLLLSDSGFYLCAWSSQGVDEQFFGPGTRLTVL.

The chain carries TRBV19 and TRBJ1-1; possible D gene TRBD1, 6 bases. V was clipped by 6 bases and J by 1 base, with 12 bases between them. This CDR3 region has 14 residues. Germline assignment: CDR1 LNHDA and CDR2 SQIVND (reference sequence). CDR3 sequence: CASSLHRENTEAFF. For the CDR3, the DNA is TGTGCCAGTAGCCTCCACAGGGAGAACACTGAAGCTTTCTTT.

On this clone itself: The identical CDR3 is also encoded by other nucleotide sequences in the sample. The chain carries TRBV5-6 and TRBJ1-1; weak D call: TRBD1 (5 bases). CDR3 length: 13 residues. From germline, CDR1 is SGHDT and CDR2 YYEEEE. Trimming shortened V by 0 bases and J by 5 bases, and 8 bases separated the two germline ends. The CDR3 loop is CASSLGRGTEAFF. In DNA form, the CDR3 reads TGTGCCAGCAGCTTGGGACGGGGGACTGAAGCTTTCTTT.

This chain links TRBV6-5 with TRBJ2-1; possibly TRBD2 for D (6 bases). V lost 4 bases and J 10 bases, leaving 14 bases between the germline ends. The germline V gene encodes CDR1 MNHEY and CDR2 SVGAGI. This CDR3 is built from 13 residues. DNA of the CDR3: TGTGCCAGCAGTTTAGACTCCGCGGGGGAGCAGTTCTTC. It codes for CASSLDSAGEQFF.

This clone was observed once. This chain links TRBV15 with TRBJ1-5; D call uncertain. Germline assignment: CDR1 LNHNV and CDR2 YYDKDF (reference sequence). V was trimmed by 0 bases and J by 0 bases, leaving 9 bases between them. The CDR3 has 16 amino acids. CDR3 sequence (DNA): TGTGCCACCAGCAGAGAACAGTCCTATAGCAATCAGCCCCAGCATTTT. Protein sequence: CATSREQSYSNQPQHF.

The chain combines TRBV7-9 with TRBJ2-1; 7 bases align to TRBD1. CDR3 length equals 15 residues. Looked up from germline, CDR1 is SEHNR and CDR2 is FQNEAQ (reference sequence). After removal of 5 bases from V and 6 bases from J, the junction contained 10 bases not matched to a gene. The CDR3, as DNA: TGTGCCAGCAGCCAAAACTCGGGACAGACCAATGAGCAGTTCTTC. Translated: CASSQNSGQTNEQFF.

The V gene is TRBV7-9, the J gene TRBJ2-7; 7 bases match TRBD2. The V and J ends lost 1 base and 4 bases, in that order; junction bases with no gene match: 1. The CDR3 length is 13 residues. Germline assignment: CDR1 SEHNR and CDR2 FQNEAQ (reference sequence). The CDR3 region has the DNA TGTGCCAGCAGCTTAGTGGGGGGGTACGAGCAGTACTTC. Encoded protein: CASSLVGGYEQYF.

The chain links TRBV6-5 to TRBJ1-6; D remains unclear. The CDR3 runs 15 residues. CDR1 is MNHEY, CDR2 SVGAGI, per germline. Trimming removed 2 bases at V and 6 bases at J, with 11 bases between. DNA of the CDR3: TGTGCCAGCAGTTACGGAGGCTCCATTAATTCACCCCTCCACTTT. This encodes CASSYGGSINSPLHF.

The genes are TRBV18 and TRBJ2-1; D possibly corresponds to TRBD1 (5 bases). The germline CDR1 and CDR2 sequences are KGHSH and LQKENI. This CDR3 is 13 amino acids long. V lost 2 bases and J lost 15, with 17 bases in between. CDR3 in DNA: TGTGCCAGCTCACCAGTGACAGACCAGATAGCGTTCTTC. It encodes CASSPVTDQIAFF.

This clone has a handful of counts. The V gene is TRBV7-6, the J gene TRBJ2-6; D may be TRBD2 (6 bases). The germline V gene has CDR1 SGHVS and CDR2 FNYEAQ. V dropped 2 bases and J dropped 2 bases, with 10 bases sitting between them. The CDR3 consists of 16 residues. The DNA of the CDR3 is TGTGCCAGCAGCTTATCCCCGGGGGCTGGGGCCAACGTCCTGACTTTC. Translated, it gives CASSLSPGAGANVLTF.

This clone was detected once. The chain links TRBV2 to TRBJ2-7; 7 bases agree with TRBD1. Germline V lookup: CDR1 SNHLY, CDR2 FYNNEI. V trimming: 5 bases; J trimming: 4 bases; junction bases outside the gene matches: 8. The CDR3 covers 14 residues. CDR3 residues: CASSRQGVSYEQYF. In DNA form, the CDR3 reads TGTGCCAGCAGTAGACAGGGTGTATCTTACGAGCAGTACTTC. Combining the CDR3 with reference TRBV2 and TRBJ2-7 gives the whole variable domain EPEVTQTPSHQVTQMGQEVILRCVPISNHLYFYWYRQILGQKVEFLVSFYNNEISEKSEIFDDQFSVERPDGSNFTLKIRSTKLEDSAMYFCASSRQGVSYEQYFGPGTRLTVT.

This chain joins TRBV7-2 and TRBJ1-5; 10 bases line up with TRBD1. This CDR3 region has 17 residues. Germline lookup yields CDR1 SGHTA and CDR2 FQGNSA. The V and J ends lost 2 bases and 0 bases, in that order; junction bases with no gene match: 4. The CDR3 sequence is CASSLTGTGASNQPQHF. The DNA for the CDR3 is TGTGCCAGCAGCTTAACGGGGACAGGGGCTAGCAATCAGCCCCAGCATTTT.

V and J are TRBV4-2 and TRBJ2-3; 7 bases align to TRBD2. The CDR3 sequence is 17 residues long. Germline CDR1 reads LGHNA; CDR2 reads YNFKEQ. The V gene end was trimmed by 0 bases and the J gene end by 7 bases; junction bases not matched to a gene: 13. In DNA form, the CDR3 reads TGTGCCAGCAGCCAAGATTTGGGGGGAGGGCTAGTAAATACGCAGTATTTT. Its protein is CASSQDLGGGLVNTQYF.

In its sample, this clone was seen once. The chain combines TRBV28 with TRBJ2-7, with TRBD1 matching 10 bases. V shed 2 bases, J shed 5 bases, and the junction held 12 bases outside the gene matches. CDR1 is MDHEN and CDR2 is SYDVKM in the germline V gene. CDR3 size: 17 residues. CDR3 DNA sequence: TGTGCCAGCAGTTTAGGGTTCGGCGGGACAGGGGAGGACGAGCAGTACTTC. Its protein product is CASSLGFGGTGEDEQYF.

The chain employs TRBV2 and TRBJ2-5; 15 bases align to TRBD2. The CDR3 totals 16 residues. The V segment lost 8 bases and the J segment 5 bases; nucleotides outside the gene matches: 9. Germline values: CDR1 SNHLY, CDR2 FYNNEI. This chain's CDR3 is CASRTSGGAGAETQYF. For the CDR3, the DNA is TGTGCCAGCCGGACTAGCGGGGGGGCAGGGGCGGAGACCCAGTACTTC.

V and J are TRBV7-2 and TRBJ1-2; D remains unclear. Trimming took off 5 bases at V and 0 bases at J, with 7 bases between the two ends. Germline loops: CDR1 SGHTA, CDR2 FQGNSA. The CDR3 runs to 13 residues. Here the CDR3 reads CASSPGTNYGYTF. The CDR3 DNA sequence: TGTGCCAGCAGCCCCGGGACTAACTATGGCTACACCTTC. The full variable domain, rest sourced from reference TRBV7-2 and TRBJ1-2, is GAGVSQSPSNKVTEKGKDVELRCDPISGHTALYWYRQSLGQGLEFLIYFQGNSAPDKSGLPSDRFSAERTGGSVSTLTIQRTQQEDSAVYLCASSPGTNYGYTFGSGTRLTVV.